The present T cell receptor beta chain was sequenced within a study of cytomegalovirus exposure and HLA in healthy donors. Researchers ran the PCR with 60 Vbeta and 13 Jbeta primers. TCRdb's table, derived via immunoSEQ multiplex PCR, lists solely in-frame clones and lacks some. The sample's table shows 85,000 or so clones. Points from the study as a whole: Most observed TCR sequences were rare, whereas some public TCRs were detected in many donors. Investigators reported 164 TCR beta chains as tied to cytomegalovirus.

In the case of this clone: The antigen is not known.

There are 14 residues in the CDR3. Germline loops: CDR1 PRHDT, CDR2 FYEKMQ (reference sequence). Trimming left V 5 bases short and J 2 bases short, with 13 bases between. This sequence originates from a woman under 40 in good health and CMV-seronegative. V gene TRBV13 combines with J gene TRBJ2-7, with D perhaps TRBD2 (5 bases). The sequencing input was PBMCs. The DNA of the CDR3 is TGTGCCAGCAGCCCACACGGGATCGCCTACGAGCAGTACTTC. It is translated as CASSPHGIAYEQYF. Supplemented by reference TRBV13 and TRBJ2-7, the full variable domain reads AAGVIQSPRHLIKEKRETATLKCYPIPRHDTVYWYQQGPGQDPQFLISFYEKMQSDKGSIPDRFSAQQFSDYHSELNMSSLELGDSALYFCASSPHGIAYEQYFGPGTRLTVT.